What follows describes a single T cell receptor beta chain. Only in-frame clones appear in the TCRdb table, and some are missing; sequencing was by immunoSEQ multiplex PCR. This table holds about 400,000 clones, approximately 84% found once. This sample stems from a study of blood T cell repertoires in COVID-19. Categorization into cohorts depended on clinical history that participants reported. The recovered donors of Cohort 3 showed two negative PCRs, clearance, or symptom resolution. Germline V gives CDR1 LGHDT, CDR2 YNNKEL (reference sequence). V was pared by 3 bases and J by 8 bases, with 13 bases between. CDR3 size: 14 residues.

This chain joins TRBV3-1 (or the pseudogene TRBV3-2) and TRBJ1-4; tentatively, D is TRBD1 (5 bases). The sequenced sample consisted of PBMCs or T cells enriched from blood (not recorded which). The receptor comes from a woman in her 30s who had recovered from COVID-19. CDR3 nucleotides: TGTGCCAGCAGCCAGCGGCAGGGCCACGAAAAACTGTTTTTT. Its translation: CASSQRQGHEKLFF.